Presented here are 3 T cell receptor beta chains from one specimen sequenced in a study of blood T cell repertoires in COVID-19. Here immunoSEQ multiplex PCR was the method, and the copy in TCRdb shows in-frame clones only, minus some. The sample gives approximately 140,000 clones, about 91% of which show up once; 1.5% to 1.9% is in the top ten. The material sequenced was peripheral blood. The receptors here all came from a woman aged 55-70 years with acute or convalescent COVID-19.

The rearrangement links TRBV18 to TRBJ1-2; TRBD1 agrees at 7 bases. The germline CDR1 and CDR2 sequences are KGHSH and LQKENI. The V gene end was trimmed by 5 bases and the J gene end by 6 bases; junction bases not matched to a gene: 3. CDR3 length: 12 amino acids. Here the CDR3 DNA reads TGTGCCAGCTCATCTGACAGGGATGGCTACACCTTC. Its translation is CASSSDRDGYTF.

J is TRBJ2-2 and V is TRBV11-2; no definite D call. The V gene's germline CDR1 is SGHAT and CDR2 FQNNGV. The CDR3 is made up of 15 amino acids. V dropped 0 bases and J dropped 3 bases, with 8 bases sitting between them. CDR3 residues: CASSLDLTDTGELFF. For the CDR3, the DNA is TGTGCCAGCAGCTTAGACCTAACGGACACCGGGGAGCTGTTTTTT.

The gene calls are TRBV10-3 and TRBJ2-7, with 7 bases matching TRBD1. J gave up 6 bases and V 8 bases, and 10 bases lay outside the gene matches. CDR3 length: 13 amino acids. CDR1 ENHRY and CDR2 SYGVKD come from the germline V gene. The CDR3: CAISDRESSEQYF. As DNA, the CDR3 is TGTGCCATCTCCGACAGGGAATCAAGCGAGCAGTACTTC.